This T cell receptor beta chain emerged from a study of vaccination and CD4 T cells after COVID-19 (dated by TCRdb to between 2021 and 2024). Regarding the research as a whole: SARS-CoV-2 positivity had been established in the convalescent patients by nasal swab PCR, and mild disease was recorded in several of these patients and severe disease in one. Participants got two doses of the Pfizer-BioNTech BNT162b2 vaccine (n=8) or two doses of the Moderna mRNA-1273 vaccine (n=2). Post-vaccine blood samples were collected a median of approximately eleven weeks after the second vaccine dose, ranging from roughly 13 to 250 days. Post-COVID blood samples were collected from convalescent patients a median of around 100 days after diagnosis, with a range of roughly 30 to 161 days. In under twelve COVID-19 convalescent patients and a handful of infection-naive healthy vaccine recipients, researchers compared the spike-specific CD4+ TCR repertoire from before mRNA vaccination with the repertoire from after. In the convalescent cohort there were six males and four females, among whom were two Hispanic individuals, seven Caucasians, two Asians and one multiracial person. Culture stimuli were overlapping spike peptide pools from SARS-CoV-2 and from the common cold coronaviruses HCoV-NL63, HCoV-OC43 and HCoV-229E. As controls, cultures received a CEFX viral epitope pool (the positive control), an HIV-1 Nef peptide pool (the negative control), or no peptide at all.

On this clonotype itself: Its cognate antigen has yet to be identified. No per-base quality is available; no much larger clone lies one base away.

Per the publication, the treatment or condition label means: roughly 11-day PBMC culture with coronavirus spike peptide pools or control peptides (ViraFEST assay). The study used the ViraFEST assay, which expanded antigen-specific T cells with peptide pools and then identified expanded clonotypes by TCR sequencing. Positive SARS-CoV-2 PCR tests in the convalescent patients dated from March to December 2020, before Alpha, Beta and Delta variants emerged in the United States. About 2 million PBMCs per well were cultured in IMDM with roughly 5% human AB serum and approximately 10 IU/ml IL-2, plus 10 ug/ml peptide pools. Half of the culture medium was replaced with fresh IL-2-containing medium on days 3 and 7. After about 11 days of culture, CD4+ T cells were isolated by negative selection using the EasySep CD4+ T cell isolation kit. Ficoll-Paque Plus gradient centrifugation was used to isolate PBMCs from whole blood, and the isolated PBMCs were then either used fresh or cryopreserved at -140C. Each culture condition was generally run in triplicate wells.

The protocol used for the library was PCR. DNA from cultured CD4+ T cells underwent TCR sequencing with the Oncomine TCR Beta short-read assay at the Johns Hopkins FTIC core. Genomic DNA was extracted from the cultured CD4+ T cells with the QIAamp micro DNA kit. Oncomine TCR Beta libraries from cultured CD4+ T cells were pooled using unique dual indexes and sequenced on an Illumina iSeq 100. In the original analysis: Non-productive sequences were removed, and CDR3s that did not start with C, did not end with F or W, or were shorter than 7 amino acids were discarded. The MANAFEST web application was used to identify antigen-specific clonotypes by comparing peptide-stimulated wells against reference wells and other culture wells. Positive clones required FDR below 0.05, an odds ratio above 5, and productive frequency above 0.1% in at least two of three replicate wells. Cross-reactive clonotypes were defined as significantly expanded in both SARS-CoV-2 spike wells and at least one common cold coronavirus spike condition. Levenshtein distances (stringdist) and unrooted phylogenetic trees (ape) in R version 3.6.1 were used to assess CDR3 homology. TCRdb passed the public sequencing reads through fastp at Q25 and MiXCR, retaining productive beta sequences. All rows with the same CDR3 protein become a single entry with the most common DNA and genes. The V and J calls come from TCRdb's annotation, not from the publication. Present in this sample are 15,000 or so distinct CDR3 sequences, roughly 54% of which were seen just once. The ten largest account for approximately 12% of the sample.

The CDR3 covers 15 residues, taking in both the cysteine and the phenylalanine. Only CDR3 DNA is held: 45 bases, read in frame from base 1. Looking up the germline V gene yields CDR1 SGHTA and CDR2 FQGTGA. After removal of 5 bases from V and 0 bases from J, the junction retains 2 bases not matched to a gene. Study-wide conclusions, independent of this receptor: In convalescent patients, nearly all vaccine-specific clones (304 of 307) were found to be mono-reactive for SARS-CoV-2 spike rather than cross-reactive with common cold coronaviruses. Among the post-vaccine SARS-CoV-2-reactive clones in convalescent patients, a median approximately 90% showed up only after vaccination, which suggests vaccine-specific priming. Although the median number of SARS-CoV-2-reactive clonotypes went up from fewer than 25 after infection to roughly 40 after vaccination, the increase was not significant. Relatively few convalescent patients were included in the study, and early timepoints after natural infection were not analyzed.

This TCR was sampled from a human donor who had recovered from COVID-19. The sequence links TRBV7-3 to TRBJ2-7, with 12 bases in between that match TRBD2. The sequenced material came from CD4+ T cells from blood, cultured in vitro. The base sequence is TGTGCCAGCAGCCCGGGACTAGCGGGCTCCTACGAGCAGTACTTC. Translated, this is CASSPGLAGSYEQYF.